This T cell receptor (beta chain) was recovered during a study of beta chain features in type 1 diabetes. The wider study: In all, around 110,000,000 sorted cells from all samples were analyzed. Overall study findings and caveats: Patients' naive, central memory and Treg TCRB repertoires seemed closer to one another than those of healthy donors. cDNA-based reads could over-represent cells with high TCR expression.

As every portion of the isolated RNA was reverse transcribed, the sequencing read expressed TCRB transcripts. Libraries were prepared by immunoSEQ multiplex PCR; TCRdb keeps only in-frame clonotypes and omits some of them. The sample has hundreds of thousands of clones, 11% seen once. This clone occurred a few times. The antigen is unknown. V lost 7 bases, J lost 1 base, and 11 bases lay in between. Per germline, CDR1 MDHEN and CDR2 SYDVKM. This CDR3 is 14 amino acids long. This sequence was found in a woman aged 18-29 years in good health. The V gene is TRBV28, the J gene TRBJ1-5; no firm D call. What was sequenced was naive CD4+ T cells from blood. The CDR3 DNA is TGTGCCAGCATTCACTGGCGGAGCAATCAGCCCCAGCATTTT. It encodes CASIHWRSNQPQHF.